The table lists the clone carrying this TCR beta chain with a count of one. Reverse transcription of 0.5 to 1 ug RNA was performed with random hexamers. From the immunoSEQ multiplex PCR reads, TCRdb called clonotypes with MiXCR, one entry per CDR3 protein. The sample consists of approximately 140,000 distinct CDR3 sequences, around 85% of them appearing once. These data are taken from a study of CD8 T cells in Susac syndrome. Negative isolation was used for CD8+ and CD4+ T cells and FACS enrichment for TEMRA cells. CDR1 is LNHDA, CDR2 SQIVND, per germline (reference sequence). J lost 5 bases, V lost 5 bases, and 9 bases had no gene match. This CDR3 region has 15 residues.

The clonotype comes from a human donor with multiple sclerosis. The chain combines TRBV19 with TRBJ2-1, with 7 bases identical to TRBD1. The sequencing sample was made of CD8+ T cells from PBMCs. CDR3 coding DNA: TGTGCCAGTAGTTTAACAGGGGCGGTCAACAATGAGCAGTTCTTC. Translation: CASSLTGAVNNEQFF.